This TCR beta chain was identified in a study of shared clonotypes between healthy human individuals. For the study at large: Donors consisted of a couple of women and a few men between 18 and 49. Whole-study findings and limits: Non-shared clonotypes were found to have lower generation probabilities than the clonotypes that were shared by all four of the sorted-subset donors.

Authors' analysis steps: Filtering of immunoSEQ junctional sequences could not match full-length read filtering. Method: immunoSEQ multiplex PCR; TCRdb's copy keeps in-frame clones and lacks some. The V and J calls and clone size are taken from that table; D and trimming were inferred from the DNA. This table has roughly 570,000 clones, 95% to 98% appearing once. Remarks on this clone: The antigen is undetermined.

The germline CDR1 and CDR2 sequences are SGHAT and FQNNGV. This CDR3 region has 14 residues. Between the trimmed V and J ends, which lost 1 base and 4 bases, there was a span of 7 bases. Naive CD8 cells comprised CD45RO-negative, CCR7-positively selected cells, excluding terminally differentiated effector memory CD45RA+ cells. Adults of Caucasian background living in Nashville, Tennessee made up all donors. The sequence was obtained from a man between 25 and 39 years old in good health. The chain is built from TRBV11-2 and TRBJ1-4; the D is unclear. The sample consisted of naive CD8+ T cells sorted from blood. As DNA, the CDR3 is TGTGCCAGCAGCTTAGGACGTTATAATGAAAAACTGTTTTTT. Its protein product is CASSLGRYNEKLFF.